The 27 T cell receptor beta chains below come from one sample, sequenced in a study of shared clonotypes between healthy human individuals. Sequencing was performed with immunoSEQ multiplex PCR; in TCRdb, only in-frame clones are kept and a portion is missing. The table lists hundreds of thousands of clones, 70% to 80% of them singletons. The sample was PBMCs. The receptors originated from a woman aged 35 to 49 in good health. Some clones in this sample may be carry-over from other donors' samples.

This clone was recorded a few times. V gene TRBV19 combines with J gene TRBJ2-1; TRBD2 matches at 9 bases. The CDR3 extends over 14 amino acids. Germline CDR1 and CDR2: LNHDA and SQIVND (reference sequence). V gave up 5 bases and J gave up 5 bases; unmatched junction bases: 4. For the CDR3, the DNA is TGTGCCAGTAGTTCTAGCGGGGACCACAATGAGCAGTTCTTC. Protein: CASSSSGDHNEQFF.

The V gene is TRBV7-3, the J gene TRBJ2-7; perhaps TRBD1 as D (6 bases). There are 13 residues in the CDR3. Germline values: CDR1 SGHTA, CDR2 FQGTGA. Trimming cost V 1 base and J 5 bases, with 9 bases left between them. This CDR3 is CASSLMPGDEQYF. CDR3 nucleotides: TGTGCCAGCAGCTTAATGCCAGGGGACGAGCAGTACTTC.

The chain recombines TRBV18 with TRBJ1-4; D gene uncertain. The length of the CDR3 is 16 residues. V was pared by 1 base and J by 0 bases, with 9 bases between. Germline V lookup: CDR1 KGHSH, CDR2 LQKENI. CDR3 nucleotide sequence: TGTGCCAGCTCACCACAGGGCCCTTCAACTAATGAAAAACTGTTTTTT. This translates into CASSPQGPSTNEKLFF. Looking up the rest from reference TRBV18 and TRBJ1-4 gives the full variable domain: NAGVMQNPRHLVRRRGQEARLRCSPMKGHSHVYWYRQLPEEGLKFMVYLQKENIIDESGMPKERFSAEFPKEGPSILRIQQVVRGDSAAYFCASSPQGPSTNEKLFFGSGTQLSVL.

The rearrangement links TRBV7-2 to TRBJ2-7; TRBD2 matches 8 bases. The germline CDR1 and CDR2 sequences are SGHTA and FQGNSA. V was clipped by 3 bases and J by 6 bases; unmatched bases: 4. This CDR3 has 13 residues. CDR3 sequence reads: CASSLEREGEQYF. The CDR3 DNA follows: TGTGCCAGCAGCTTGGAACGGGAGGGCGAGCAGTACTTC.

There are many counts of this clone. This same CDR3 is encoded by further DNA sequences in the sample. CDR3 bases: TGTGCCAGCAGCTCCTCCTACGAGCAGTACTTC. Protein product: CASSSSYEQYF. V usage is TRBV28 and J usage is TRBJ2-7, with no clear D. The CDR3 has 11 residues. Germline CDR1 and CDR2: MDHEN and SYDVKM. V shed 6 bases and J shed 0 bases, with 3 bases lying between them.

J is TRBJ1-1 and V is TRBV15, with a possible D match to TRBD1 (6 bases). Between the trimmed V and J ends, which lost 5 bases and 5 bases, there was a span of 18 bases. The V gene's germline CDR1 is LNHNV and CDR2 YYDKDF (reference sequence). The CDR3 extends over 15 amino acids. CDR3 loop: CATSHTRGPGTEAFF. The CDR3, as DNA: TGTGCCACCAGCCACACCCGGGGGCCGGGGACTGAAGCTTTCTTT.

This clone has more than one count but fewer than ten. The chain joins TRBV10-3 to TRBJ1-3; D may be TRBD1 (6 bases). The V end lost 6 bases, the J end lost 0 bases, and 12 bases lay between the germline ends. Germline V gene sequence: CDR1 ENHRY, CDR2 SYGVKD. The CDR3 sequence is 15 residues long. The CDR3: CAIRTSGASGNTIYF. CDR3 DNA sequence: TGTGCCATCAGGACCTCAGGGGCCTCTGGAAACACCATATATTTT.

This sequence joins TRBV5-1 and TRBJ2-1, with D uncertain. V was clipped by 0 bases and J by 10 bases, with 8 bases between them. Germline CDR1 is SGHRS and CDR2 is YFSETQ. This CDR3 region has 12 residues. The CDR3: CASSLVPPEQFF. CDR3 bases: TGCGCCAGCAGCTTGGTGCCACCGGAGCAGTTCTTC.

Details on this clone: A single base separates this from a much larger clone, so it may be a read error. The chain employs TRBV6-5 and TRBJ2-3, with unresolved D. Trimming took 6 bases from V and 2 from J, leaving 6 bases between them. The CDR3 is 12 amino acids. Germline V CDR1 and CDR2: MNHEY, SVGAGI. The DNA of the CDR3 is TGTGCCAGCAGCCCGAACACAGATACGCAGTATTTT. This codes for CASSPNTDTQYF.

V usage is TRBV7-9 and J usage is TRBJ2-7, with unresolved D. V was trimmed by 6 bases and J by 3 bases, leaving 9 bases between them. This CDR3 is built from 12 residues. Germline assignment: CDR1 SEHNR and CDR2 FQNEAQ (reference sequence). CDR3 amino acids: CASSGRHYEQYF. CDR3 bases: TGTGCCAGCAGTGGGCGCCACTACGAGCAGTACTTC.

This rearrangement joins TRBV11-2 to TRBJ2-7; 7 bases match TRBD2. This CDR3 is 14 amino acids long. V shed 5 bases, J shed 7 bases, and the junction held 11 bases outside the gene matches. Germline lookup yields CDR1 SGHAT and CDR2 FQNNGV. The DNA for the CDR3 is TGTGCCAGCAGCACGGGACTAACCCTCGGTGAGCAGTACTTC. Its protein is CASSTGLTLGEQYF.

This clone turned up a few times. This chain connects TRBV7-8 to TRBJ2-7; 12 bases match TRBD2. The trim removed 5 bases at V and 7 bases at J, leaving 9 bases unmatched. From germline, CDR1 is SGHVS and CDR2 FQNEAQ. The CDR3 loop spans 15 amino acids. In nucleotides, the CDR3 is TGTGCCAGCAGCACCACACTAGCGGGAGGACGGGAGCAGTACTTC. This gives the protein CASSTTLAGGREQYF.

Turning to this clone: A far larger clone is a single base away, which makes a read error likely. Additional DNA sequences in this sample encode the identical CDR3. The rearrangement joins TRBV6-5 to TRBJ1-5; D not certain. Germline V gives CDR1 MNHEY, CDR2 SVGAGI. The CDR3 has 13 residues. Trimming shortened V by 6 bases and J by 0 bases, and 6 bases separated the two germline ends. As DNA, the CDR3 is TGTGCCAGCAGGGGCAATAGCAATCAGCCCCAGCATTTT. As protein: CASRGNSNQPQHF.

The chain recombines TRBV19 with TRBJ1-2; 10 bases are shared with TRBD1. The V gene's germline CDR1 is LNHDA and CDR2 SQIVND (reference sequence). CDR3 length equals 15 residues. V was pared by 4 bases and J by 3 bases, with 5 bases of the junction left unmatched. The CDR3 protein is CASSTGTGVDYGYTF. The CDR3 coding sequence is TGTGCCAGTAGTACCGGGACAGGGGTTGACTATGGCTACACCTTC.

The chain is built from TRBV4-1 and TRBJ1-5; tentatively, D is TRBD1 (5 bases). The V end lost 1 base, the J end lost 3 bases, and 10 bases lay between the germline ends. The CDR3 runs 15 residues. CDR1 and CDR2 from the germline V gene are MGHRA and YSYEKL. CDR3 residues: CASSQGGGTNQPQHF. Written as DNA, the CDR3 is TGCGCCAGCAGCCAAGGGGGGGGGACCAATCAGCCCCAGCATTTT.

On this clone itself: The sample holds other DNA sequences that translate to the same CDR3. The V gene is TRBV20-1, the J gene TRBJ2-5; the D is unclear. CDR1 is DFQATT and CDR2 is SNEGSKA in the germline V gene (reference sequence). V shed 3 bases and J shed 5 bases, with 4 bases lying between them. This CDR3 is 10 amino acids long. As DNA, the CDR3 is TGCAGTGCTAGTCTTGAGACCCAGTACTTC. Protein sequence: CSASLETQYF.

The J gene is TRBJ2-7, the V gene TRBV19, with D perhaps TRBD1 (6 bases). The germline gives CDR1 LNHDA, CDR2 SQIVND (reference sequence). This CDR3 has 15 residues. Trimming removed 4 bases from V and 0 bases from J, with 13 bases in between. The CDR3 here is CASSTSGRGSYEQYF. CDR3 coding DNA: TGTGCCAGTAGTACCTCGGGCAGGGGCTCCTACGAGCAGTACTTC.

The V and J genes are TRBV5-1 and TRBJ2-7, with TRBD1 matching 7 bases. Losses at the gene ends were 0 bases for V and 6 bases for J; bases not matched to a gene: 3. Germline V lookup: CDR1 SGHRS, CDR2 YFSETQ. The CDR3 is 13 residues long. The CDR3 bases are TGCGCCAGCAGCTTGGGATCAGGGGGCGAGCAGTACTTC. This codes for CASSLGSGGEQYF.

This sequence joins TRBV6-6 and TRBJ1-4; D gene unclear. The CDR3 runs to 15 residues. V shed 5 bases and J shed 3 bases, with 13 bases lying between them. The germline V gene has CDR1 MNHNY and CDR2 SVGAGI (reference sequence). In nucleotides, the CDR3 is TGTGCCAGCAGTCCTTCAGTATCTTCTAATGAAAAACTGTTTTTT. This gives the protein CASSPSVSSNEKLFF.

The chain recombines TRBV2 with TRBJ2-3; 9 nucleotides align to TRBD2. Germline V gene data show CDR1 as SNHLY and CDR2 as FYNNEI. CDR3 length: 15 amino acids. The V gene end was trimmed by 8 bases and the J gene end by 4 bases; junction bases not matched to a gene: 10. CDR3 sequence (DNA): TGTGCCAGCTTCTGGTCGCGGGAGGGATCAGATACGCAGTATTTT. Residues: CASFWSREGSDTQYF.

The rearrangement joins TRBV28 to TRBJ2-3; 7 bases match TRBD2. This CDR3 comprises 15 residues. The junction had 10 bases not matched to a gene; V was cut back by 5 bases and J by 5 bases. CDR1 MDHEN and CDR2 SYDVKM come from the germline V gene. CDR3 in amino acids: CASSLGAGRGDTQYF. The DNA of the CDR3 is TGTGCCAGCAGTCTTGGAGCGGGGCGGGGAGATACGCAGTATTTT.

The rearrangement links TRBV27 to TRBJ2-3; tentative D call: TRBD2 (5 bases). Germline V gene sequence: CDR1 MNHEY, CDR2 SMNVEV (reference sequence). V gave up 3 bases and J gave up 5 bases, with 15 bases separating them. This CDR3 spans 15 amino acids. CDR3 in amino acids: CASSFTRRLRDTQYF. In nucleotides, the CDR3 is TGTGCCAGCAGTTTTACTAGGAGGTTACGAGATACGCAGTATTTT.

V and J are TRBV15 and TRBJ1-1; 8 nucleotides align to TRBD1. The CDR3 consists of 14 residues. The ends lost 0 bases at V and 5 bases at J; junction bases unmatched: 2. CDR1 LNHNV and CDR2 YYDKDF come from the germline V gene (reference sequence). CDR3 loop: CATSRDRGQTEAFF. CDR3 DNA: TGTGCCACCAGCAGAGACAGGGGGCAGACTGAAGCTTTCTTT.

The chain couples TRBV7-9 to TRBJ2-7; TRBD2 is a possible D gene (5 bases). The CDR3 has 17 amino acids. Germline CDR1 is SEHNR and CDR2 is FQNEAQ (reference sequence). V lost 5 bases, J lost 1 base, and 21 bases lay in between. CDR3 nucleotide sequence: TGTGCCAGCAGCCAAGATTACCCCCCAGCGGAATCCTACGAGCAGTACTTC. Translation gives CASSQDYPPAESYEQYF.

This chain uses TRBV7-2 with TRBJ2-7; D remains unclear. Germline CDR1 SGHTA, CDR2 FQGNSA. Trimming removed 3 bases from V and 0 bases from J, with 15 bases in between. The CDR3 runs 16 residues. The CDR3 DNA sequence: TGTGCCAGCAGCTTCAGCCTAACATCAAACTCCTACGAGCAGTACTTC. This sequence encodes CASSFSLTSNSYEQYF. Drawing the rest from reference TRBV7-2 and TRBJ2-7, the complete variable domain is GAGVSQSPSNKVTEKGKDVELRCDPISGHTALYWYRQSLGQGLEFLIYFQGNSAPDKSGLPSDRFSAERTGGSVSTLTIQRTQQEDSAVYLCASSFSLTSNSYEQYFGPGTRLTVT.

This sequence joins TRBV7-3 and TRBJ2-7, with TRBD1 matching over 7 bases. Germline trimming cut 3 bases from V and 5 bases from J; bases unmatched to any gene: 4. Looked up from germline, CDR1 is SGHTA and CDR2 is FQGTGA. The CDR3 is made up of 13 amino acids. CDR3 region: CASSLVRGHEQYF. In nucleotides, the CDR3 is TGTGCCAGCAGCTTGGTTAGGGGGCACGAGCAGTACTTC.

CDR3 bases: TGCAGCGCCGACACGCCTAACTATGGCTACACCTTC. Translated, it gives CSADTPNYGYTF. The rearrangement uses TRBV29-1 and TRBJ1-2, with D unclear. This CDR3 has 12 residues. V lost 7 bases and J 0 bases, leaving 9 bases between the germline ends. Germline V gene sequence: CDR1 SQVTM, CDR2 ANQGSEA.